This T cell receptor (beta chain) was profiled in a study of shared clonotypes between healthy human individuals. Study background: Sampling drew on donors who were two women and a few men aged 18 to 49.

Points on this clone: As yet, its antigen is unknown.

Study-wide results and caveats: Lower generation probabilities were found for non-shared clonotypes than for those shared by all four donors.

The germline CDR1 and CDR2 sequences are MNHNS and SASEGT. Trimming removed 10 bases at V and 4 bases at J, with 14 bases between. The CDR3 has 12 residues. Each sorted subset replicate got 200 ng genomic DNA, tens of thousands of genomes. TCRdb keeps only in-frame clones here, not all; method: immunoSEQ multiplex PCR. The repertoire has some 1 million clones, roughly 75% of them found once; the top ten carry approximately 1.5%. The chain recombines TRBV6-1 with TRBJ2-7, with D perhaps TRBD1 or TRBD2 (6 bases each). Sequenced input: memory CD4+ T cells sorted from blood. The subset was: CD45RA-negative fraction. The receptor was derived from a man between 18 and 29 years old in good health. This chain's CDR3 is CATKGEAYEQYF. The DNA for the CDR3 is TGTGCCACCAAGGGGGAGGCGTACGAGCAGTACTTC.